By its share, the clone carrying this T cell receptor (beta chain) is medium-sized. The antigen is unknown. As for time point: sample taken at primary tumor resection. Whole RNA from tumor, nontumor lung or frozen PBMC was sequenced unsorted. These data come from a study of spatial heterogeneity in lung cancer. Study context: Unique TCR and UMI combinations averaged more than ten appearances each in raw reads.

Overall study results and limits: Counts that tracked tumor mutation counts were those of expanded intratumoral alpha and beta TCRs.

Every cDNA TCR molecule received its own unique molecular identifier. MiXCR, run by TCRdb on the 5' RACE reads, gives a single entry per CDR3 protein. The sample yields several hundred distinct CDR3 sequences, roughly 13% seen once. The sequence derives from a male donor with early-stage non-small cell lung cancer. Material: lung tumor tissue, obtained at surgery.

The CDR3 DNA follows: TGTGCCAGCACCGCCCACTACGAGCAGTACTTC. Translation: CASTAHYEQYF. The chain recombines TRBV6-6 with TRBJ2-7, with D unclear. CDR3 size: 11 residues. Per germline, CDR1 MNHNY and CDR2 SVGAGI (reference sequence). With 7 bases removed from V and 3 bases from J, the gap between germline ends came to 7 bases.